One sample yielded the 20 T cell receptor beta chains listed below, sequenced in a study of OX40 agonist ivuxolimab in advanced cancers. Sequenced by immunoSEQ multiplex PCR; TCRdb stores in-frame clones only, minus some. Among 45,000 or so clones listed, approximately 91% were seen once. Specimen: CD4+ or CD8+ T cells sorted from blood, collected in a trial of the OX40 agonist ivuxolimab. These receptor sequences come from an adult with an advanced solid tumor such as melanoma, head and neck, liver or kidney cancer.

This clone was found once. The chain is built from TRBV10-1 and TRBJ2-7, with 10 positions matching TRBD2. Unmatched junction bases numbered 3, after V lost 6 bases and J lost 4 bases. The germline V gene encodes CDR1 WNHNN and CDR2 SYGVQD (reference sequence). The CDR3 is 13 amino acids. In DNA form, the CDR3 reads TGCGCCAGCAGCGCTAGCGGGAGTTACGAGCAGTACTTC. Its translation is CASSASGSYEQYF.

This rearrangement joins TRBV2 to TRBJ2-7; 7 positions agree with TRBD2. Looked up from germline, CDR1 is SNHLY and CDR2 is FYNNEI. V shed 4 bases, J shed 2 bases, and the junction held 17 bases outside the gene matches. CDR3 size: 18 residues. Here the CDR3 reads CASSGSPSGGLSPYEQYF. CDR3 nucleotides: TGTGCCAGCAGTGGGTCGCCTAGCGGTGGTCTTTCCCCCTACGAGCAGTACTTC.

The rearrangement uses TRBV7-2 and TRBJ2-2; D unclear. With 3 bases removed from V and 5 bases from J, the gap between germline ends came to 7 bases. The length of the CDR3 is 13 residues. Germline CDR1 and CDR2: SGHTA and FQGNSA. Written as DNA, the CDR3 is TGTGCCAGCAGCTTTGACATAACCGGGGAGCTGTTTTTT. Residues: CASSFDITGELFF.

This clone has a handful of counts. J is TRBJ2-1 and V is TRBV7-2; a weak D match, TRBD2 (6 bases). CDR1 is SGHTA, CDR2 FQGNSA, per germline. The CDR3 contains 16 residues. V lost 2 bases, J lost 2 bases, and 13 bases lay in between. The chain's CDR3 is CASSLSRWEAYNEQFF. CDR3 nucleotide sequence: TGTGCCAGCAGCTTATCTAGGTGGGAGGCCTACAATGAGCAGTTCTTC.

The V gene is TRBV6-6, the J gene TRBJ2-3, with TRBD2 as a possible D gene (6 bases). The germline V gene has CDR1 MNHNY and CDR2 SVGAGI (reference sequence). CDR3 size: 15 residues. V lost 5 bases and J lost 5, with 17 bases in between. The CDR3 coding sequence is TGTGCCAGCAGTCGGGACTTGATTTTCAAAGATACGCAGTATTTT. Its translation is CASSRDLIFKDTQYF.

V gene TRBV7-9 combines with J gene TRBJ1-3; no clear D. There are 12 residues in the CDR3. CDR1 is SEHNR, CDR2 FQNEAQ, per germline (reference sequence). V was clipped by 5 bases and J by 0 bases, with 2 bases between them. In nucleotides, the CDR3 is TGTGCCAGCAGCACCTCTGGAAACACCATATATTTT. This encodes CASSTSGNTIYF.

This chain links TRBV19 with TRBJ2-1, with D possibly TRBD1 on 6 matching bases. This CDR3 region has 12 residues. The germline gives CDR1 LNHDA, CDR2 SQIVND (reference sequence). Deletions cut 9 bases from V and 6 bases from J, with 12 bases between. DNA for the CDR3: TGTGCCAGCGGGACACCGCCCAATGAGCAGTTCTTC. The encoded protein is CASGTPPNEQFF. Filled out from reference TRBV19 and TRBJ2-1, the complete variable domain reads DGGITQSPKYLFRKEGQNVTLSCEQNLNHDAMYWYRQDPGQGLRLIYYSQIVNDFQKGDIAEGYSVSREKKESFPLTVTSAQKNPTAFYLCASGTPPNEQFFGPGTRLTVL.

A note on this clone: No conserved phenylalanine or tryptophan is present at the end of the CDR3, so a read error is the likely explanation. The chain recombines TRBV6-9 with TRBJ1-1; D is perhaps TRBD1 (6 bases). The CDR3 spans 16 residues. The V end was cut by 6 bases, the J end by 6 bases, with 23 bases between. Germline loops: CDR1 MNHGY, CDR2 SVAAGI. CDR3 region: CASRPPTGRFRSEAFS. The CDR3 nucleotides read TGTGCCAGCAGACCCCCCACAGGGCGGTTCAGGTCTGAAGCTTTCTCT.

This chain joins TRBV18 and TRBJ2-3; D may match TRBD1 or TRBD2 (6 bases each). CDR3 length: 14 residues. Germline loops: CDR1 KGHSH, CDR2 LQKENI. V was cut by 5 bases and J by 5 bases, with 14 bases left in between. CDR3 in amino acids: CASSSQGGGDTQYF. The CDR3 nucleotides read TGTGCCAGCTCATCTCAAGGAGGGGGAGATACGCAGTATTTT.

CDR3 residues: CASSRLSDSTDTQYF. In nucleotides, the CDR3 is TGTGCCAGCAGCCGACTGTCAGATAGCACAGATACGCAGTATTTT. The rearrangement joins TRBV6-6 to TRBJ2-3; D not certain. The V gene lost 6 bases and the J gene lost 0 bases, with 13 bases spanning the gap. CDR3 length equals 15 residues. CDR1 and CDR2 from the germline V gene are MNHNY and SVGAGI (reference sequence).

The chain combines TRBV6-5 with TRBJ1-2, with D maybe TRBD1 (5 bases). The V and J ends lost 5 bases and 4 bases respectively, with 14 bases between them. The germline CDR1 and CDR2 sequences are MNHEY and SVGAGI. The CDR3 length is 14 residues. CDR3 in amino acids: CASSRGLGAYGYTF. In DNA, the CDR3 is TGTGCCAGCAGTCGAGGGTTAGGGGCCTATGGCTACACCTTC.

V gene TRBV6-1 combines with J gene TRBJ2-3; TRBD1 is a possible D gene (5 bases). Germline V CDR1 and CDR2: MNHNS, SASEGT. The CDR3 loop spans 14 amino acids. V lost 6 bases and J lost 0, with 10 bases in between. The CDR3 DNA follows: TGTGCCAGCAGGAGCACAGGTAGCACAGATACGCAGTATTTT. Translating gives CASRSTGSTDTQYF.

The chain recombines TRBV7-2 with TRBJ2-7, with D tentatively TRBD2 (5 bases). Germline V gene data show CDR1 as SGHTA and CDR2 as FQGNSA. This CDR3 has 13 residues. Trimming took off 4 bases at V and 3 bases at J, with 10 bases between the two ends. The CDR3 region is CASSSGSLYEQYF. Written as DNA, the CDR3 is TGTGCCAGCAGCTCGGGATCTCTCTACGAGCAGTACTTC.

V and J are TRBV5-1 and TRBJ2-4; 7 bases are shared with TRBD1. The CDR3 has 14 amino acids. Trimming at V came to 5 bases and at J to 8 bases, leaving 10 bases not matched to a gene. Germline V gene sequence: CDR1 SGHRS, CDR2 YFSETQ. CDR3 nucleotides: TGCGCCAGCAGGGGGACAGTGAGTGGGGACATTCAGTACTTC. Protein sequence: CASRGTVSGDIQYF. Supplemented by reference TRBV5-1 and TRBJ2-4, the full variable domain reads KAGVTQTPRYLIKTRGQQVTLSCSPISGHRSVSWYQQTPGQGLQFLFEYFSETQRNKGNFPGRFSGRQFSNSRSEMNVSTLELGDSALYLCASRGTVSGDIQYFGAGTRLSVL.

This chain uses TRBV5-8 with TRBJ1-3; D gene uncertain. V was pared by 4 bases and J by 3 bases, with 8 bases between. The V gene's germline CDR1 is SGHTS and CDR2 YDEGEE. This CDR3 has 13 amino acids. CDR3 in amino acids: CASSHGHGNTIYF. In DNA form, the CDR3 reads TGTGCCAGCAGCCATGGCCATGGAAACACCATATATTTT. The whole variable domain, remainder taken from reference TRBV5-8 and TRBJ1-3, is EAGVTQSPTHLIKTRGQQATLRCSPISGHTSVYWYQQALGLGLQFLLWYDEGEERNRGNFPPRFSGRQFPNYSSELNVNALELEDSALYLCASSHGHGNTIYFGEGSWLTVV.

The chain recombines TRBV4-1 with TRBJ2-3; possibly TRBD2 for D (6 bases). V shed 4 bases and J shed 3 bases, with 23 bases lying between them. Germline assignment: CDR1 MGHRA and CDR2 YSYEKL. The CDR3 is made up of 18 amino acids. CDR3 sequence (DNA): TGCGCCAGCAGCCGCACTGGGGTAATAGCGGTGGGAACAGATACGCAGTATTTT. Translation: CASSRTGVIAVGTDTQYF.

This clone appeared a single time. J is TRBJ2-1 and V is TRBV27; 8 bases line up with TRBD2. J was trimmed by 3 bases and V by 3 bases; bases with no gene match: 16. The CDR3 has 19 amino acids. From germline, CDR1 is MNHEY and CDR2 SMNVEV (reference sequence). DNA for the CDR3: TGTGCCAGCAGTTTCCACCCTGTGGGGAGACTAGCGCACTACAATGAGCAGTTCTTC. This encodes CASSFHPVGRLAHYNEQFF.

This clone was seen just once. DNA of the CDR3: TGTGCCAGCAGTGTACAGGGAGGGGCAAACCTCTATGGCTACACCTTC. Its protein product is CASSVQGGANLYGYTF. The J gene is TRBJ1-2, the V gene TRBV6-1; possible D gene TRBD1, 6 bases. V was pared by 4 bases and J by 4 bases, with 19 bases between. The CDR3 length is 16 residues. Germline V lookup: CDR1 MNHNS, CDR2 SASEGT.

The chain uses TRBV6-5 and TRBJ2-2; D gene ambiguous. CDR1 is MNHEY, CDR2 SVGAGI, per germline. The CDR3 loop spans 15 amino acids. Trimming cost V 2 bases and J 4 bases, with 11 bases left between them. The CDR3 DNA reads as TGTGCCAGCAGTTACAGGGTGCCGACCACCGGGGAGCTGTTTTTT. It yields the protein CASSYRVPTTGELFF.

The chain links TRBV5-4 to TRBJ2-7; TRBD1 is a possible D gene (5 bases). The CDR3 contains 11 residues. Per germline, CDR1 SGHNT and CDR2 YYREEE (reference sequence). Between the trimmed V and J ends, which lost 2 bases and 5 bases, there was a span of 5 bases. DNA of the CDR3: TGTGCCAGCAGCTTCAGGGACGAGCAGTACTTC. As protein: CASSFRDEQYF.